The source of this T cell receptor (beta chain) is a study of OX40 agonist ivuxolimab in advanced cancers. Background for the entire study: Ivuxolimab, which targeted the costimulatory receptor OX40 (CD134), was an agonistic, fully human IgG2 monoclonal antibody. Intravenous ivuxolimab was administered to patients every 2 weeks at six dose levels: 0.01, 0.1, 0.3, 1.5, 3 and 10 mg/kg. Among the 52 dose-escalation patients, about 20 had hepatocellular carcinoma, roughly 15 melanoma, 9 renal cell carcinoma and 9 head and neck cancer. The dose-escalation cohort was 82.7% male with a mean age of about 58 years, ranging from roughly 23 to 80. Patients were allowed to have had prior anti-PD-1, anti-PD-L1 or anti-CTLA-4 therapy, and 30% to 40% of the dose-escalation patients had previously received checkpoint inhibitors. Partial responses occurred in three dose-escalation patients, of whom one had hepatocellular carcinoma and two had cutaneous melanoma. The purpose of peripheral TCRbeta sequencing was to test whether ivuxolimab changed TCR sequence diversity and led to clonal T-cell expansion. The monotherapy dose-escalation portion (N ≈ 55 patients) of the phase I ivuxolimab trial is reported in the paper.

As regards this clone: Its antigen is still unknown. The junction differs from germline at one of its ends, possibly a read error.

What the authors observed across the whole study: Which antigens the clonally expanded peripheral T cells were specific for was not determined. In partial responders in the 0.1-3.0 mg/kg groups, normalized peripheral clonal expansion was found to be among the lowest, especially among CD8+ T cells. At doses of 0.1 to 3.0 mg/kg, clonal expansion of both CD4+ and CD8+ blood T cells was observed from baseline to week 6. After ivuxolimab, expanded clones were on average more numerous among CD8+ T cells than among CD4+ T cells. Low levels of normalized T-cell clonal expansion were also seen in some patients who did not respond.

Genomic DNA was isolated from the sorted cells so that the TCRbeta CDR3 region could be sequenced. The immunoSEQ Assay was used to sequence the TCRbeta CDR3 regions. TCRdb's version of the immuneACCESS table is confined to in-frame rearrangements and falls short of the full clone set. An unresolved V gene accounts for under half of the shortfall where checked; the remainder is of unknown origin. The sample contains about 93,000 clones, roughly 90% of them found a single time. The top ten clonotypes cover 2.6% of the sample. Patients with autoimmune disease history or receiving systemic immunosuppression were excluded from the trial. Peripheral blood for TCR sequencing was collected from all dose cohorts at baseline, on cycle 4 day 1, and on cycle 7 day 1. Samples were obtained from an open-label, multicenter, first-in-human phase I dose-escalation trial of ivuxolimab. Adults with locally advanced or metastatic head and neck squamous cell, hepatocellular, melanoma or renal cell carcinoma were enrolled in the trial. Before TCR sequencing, CD4+ T cells and CD8+ T cells were sorted from peripheral blood as separate populations.

From the cysteine up to the phenylalanine, the CDR3 has a length of 14 residues. Only the CDR3 portion is preserved as DNA: 42 bases, with reading frame beginning at the first base. Reading the germline V gene gives CDR1 MNHNS and CDR2 SASEGT. The sequence links TRBV6-1 to TRBJ2-1; the D segment could be TRBD2, given 5 matching bases. This TCR was recovered from an adult with an advanced solid tumor such as melanoma, head and neck, liver or kidney cancer. The specimen comprised CD4+ or CD8+ T cells sorted from blood, sampled in a trial of the OX40 agonist ivuxolimab. The CDR3 has the sequence CASKTVTLRTWYVF. The DNA sequence is TGTGCCAGCAAAACCGTCACACTTCGGACTTGGTATGTCTTC.